This T cell receptor (beta chain) was identified in a study of cytomegalovirus exposure and HLA in healthy donors. About the study: Earlier, approximately 190 million T cells were analyzed, and around 100 million unique TCR beta sequences were found among them.

Points on this clone: Antigen: not known.

The PCR contained 60 Vbeta and 13 Jbeta primers. In the study's own analysis: Among the unique TCR beta chains that a later analysis counted, 70 million to 85 million in all, roughly 11 million were shared. The data were produced by immunoSEQ multiplex PCR, yet TCRdb's version contains in-frame clones alone and is incomplete. V, J and clone size derive from that table, while D and trimming were established from the DNA sequence. The table lists approximately 160,000 clones, 82% of them singletons. General study points: Several top significant clusters appeared, in a later analysis, to be linked to common viral pathogens.

Germline V gene lookup returns CDR1 SGHRS and CDR2 YFSETQ. Trimming removed 9 bases from V and 5 bases from J; junction bases left unmatched: 16. The CDR3 runs to 16 residues. The sequence was obtained from a girl between 5 and 17 years old in good health and CMV-seropositive. The material sequenced was PBMCs. The chain uses TRBV5-1 and TRBJ2-3; 9 bases match TRBD2. In DNA form, the CDR3 reads TGCGCCACCCAAACGGCGGGAGGGCCCGGGGGAGATACGCAGTATTTT. Its translation: CATQTAGGPGGDTQYF.